This T cell receptor (beta chain) was profiled in a study of T cell changes during pregnancy in multiple sclerosis. This clone was recorded once. Profiled with immunoSEQ multiplex PCR; TCRdb holds only in-frame clones, not every one. The data contain some 49,000 clones, more than 85% of them singletons. V was pared by 1 base and J by 8 bases, with 18 bases between. Looked up from germline, CDR1 is SGHNT and CDR2 is YYREEE (reference sequence). This CDR3 region has 15 residues. This sample comprised CD8+ T cells from peripheral blood mononuclear cells, obtained in the first trimester of pregnancy. The chain recombines TRBV5-4 with TRBJ1-2; D is possibly TRBD1 (5 bases). This sequence was found in a female donor with multiple sclerosis, enrolled in a pregnancy study. The DNA of the CDR3 is TGTGCCAGCAGCTTGCGGGGGGGAGCGTTTCGAGGCTACACCTTC. It encodes CASSLRGGAFRGYTF.